This is a list of T cell receptor beta chains from one sample in a study of T cell repertoires in cytomegalovirus infection. TCRdb reanalysed the reads using MiXCR and keeps one entry per CDR3 protein. In the table there are roughly 600,000 distinct CDR3 sequences, more than 20% of which are singletons. Specimen: CD8+ T cells from PBMCs. These receptors were taken from a human donor in good health (CMV status not recorded). Some clones in this sample may be carry-over from other donors' samples. Each CDR3 is given with its conserved first and last residue. A D gene is named only where the DNA matches it firmly. Clone size is not always given. Where it is, it says once, few, many or a class for expanded clones.

.	TRBJ2-2	TRBV25-1	.	TGTGCCAGCAGTGAATTGGTGGAGTCGGGCGTCACCGGGGAGCTGTTTTTT	CASSELVESGVTGELFF
.	TRBJ2-2	TRBV6-2/TRBV6-3	.	TGTGCCAGCAGCTCCCCGACCGGTCGGACCGGGGAGCTGTTTTTT	CASSSPTGRTGELFF
.	TRBJ1-5	TRBV28	.	TGTGTCAGCAGCCCCCGCGGGGGTAAATACCAGCCCCAGCATTTT	CVSSPRGGKYQPQHF
.	TRBJ1-5	TRBV19	.	TGTGCCAGTAGTAGTCCTGGACAGAGGTATCGGCCCCAGCATTTT	CASSSPGQRYRPQHF
.	TRBJ2-7	TRBV18	.	TGTGCCAGCTCACCAGGCGGGACAGCCTACGAGCAGTACTTC	CASSPGGTAYEQYF
many	TRBJ2-3	TRBV12-3/TRBV12-4	.	TGTGCCAGCAGTTTTGCTCGCACAGATACGCAGTATTTT	CASSFARTDTQYF
.	TRBJ2-7	TRBV4-1	.	TGCGCCAGCAGCCCCGACCCGGGGCCCTTGAGCTCCTACGAGCAGTACTTC	CASSPDPGPLSSYEQYF
many	TRBJ2-3	TRBV2	.	TGTGCCAGCAGTGAAGAACCGGGGGAACACACAGATACGCAGTATTTT	CASSEEPGEHTDTQYF
.	TRBJ2-2	TRBV10-2	TRBD1	TGCGCCACCCCTGGGACAGCTAACACCGGGGAGCTGTTTTTT	CATPGTANTGELFF
.	TRBJ1-2	TRBV12-3/TRBV12-4	.	TGTGCCAGCAGTTCCCAGACAGGTAGCTATGGCTACACCTTC	CASSSQTGSYGYTF
few	TRBJ1-2	TRBV20-1	TRBD1	TGCAGTGCTAGAATCCTCGGACAGGGAGTCCATGGCTACACCTTC	CSARILGQGVHGYTF
few	TRBJ2-7	TRBV6-5	.	TGTGCCAGCAGGACACCCTACGAGCAGTACTTC	CASRTPYEQYF
few	TRBJ2-7	TRBV29-1	.	TGCAGCGTTGCTACTAGCAGTTCCTACGAGCAGTACTTC	CSVATSSSYEQYF
many	TRBJ2-1	TRBV7-8	TRBD2	TGTGCCAGCAGCTGGCAGACTAGCGGGGGGGCCTATTCCGATGAGCAGTTCTTC	CASSWQTSGGAYSDEQFF
.	TRBJ1-1	TRBV2	TRBD1	TGTGCCAGCAGGCGGACAGGGGATAACACTGAAGCTTTCTTT	CASRRTGDNTEAFF
.	TRBJ2-1	TRBV6-5	TRBD2	TGTGCCAGCAGCACCGGGACTAGCGGGGGGTACAATGAGCAGTTCTTC	CASSTGTSGGYNEQFF
many	TRBJ2-1	TRBV7-8	.	TGTGCCAGCAGCCCCTGGTGGTTCTTC	CASSPWWFF
.	TRBJ1-1	TRBV5-5	.	TGTGCCAGCAGCTTGGATGTGAACAATGAAGCTTTCTTT	CASSLDVNNEAFF
few	TRBJ1-2	TRBV25-1	.	TGTGCCAGCAGTGCCAACCGGGTACGAGGCTACACCTTC	CASSANRVRGYTF
few	TRBJ1-5	TRBV7-9	.	TGTGCCAGCAGCCCAAAGGGTAGCAATCAGCCCCAGCATTTT	CASSPKGSNQPQHF
.	TRBJ2-4	TRBV27	.	TGTGCCAGCAGTTTAGTACTTCGTGGCATTCAGTACTTC	CASSLVLRGIQYF
few	TRBJ1-2	TRBV28	.	TGTGCCAGCAGTTTGTCCACGGGTCCTTATGGCTACACCTTC	CASSLSTGPYGYTF
.	TRBJ2-3	TRBV29-1	TRBD1	TGCAGCGGCTGCACGCCGGGACAGGGGGTGAGCACAGATACGCAGTATTTT	CSGCTPGQGVSTDTQYF
once	TRBJ2-5	TRBV13	.	TGTGCCAGCAGCAACAGAGGAAAGACCCAGTACTTC	CASSNRGKTQYF
many	TRBJ2-1	TRBV7-6	TRBD1	TGTGCCAGCAGCCCGCTATCGGGACAGGGTATCAATGAGCAGTTCTTC	CASSPLSGQGINEQFF
many	TRBJ2-7	TRBV7-8	.	TGTGCCAGCAGCTCCTACTACGAGCAGTACTTC	CASSSYYEQYF
many	TRBJ1-2	TRBV7-9	.	TGTGCCAGCAGCACGGGACGGATGAACTATGGCTACACCTTC	CASSTGRMNYGYTF
few	TRBJ2-1	TRBV7-2	.	TGTGCCAGCAGCTTACTCTCGCAGGGGTCCTACAATGAGCAGTTCTTC	CASSLLSQGSYNEQFF
many	TRBJ2-2	TRBV7-6	TRBD2	TGTGCCAGCAGCTTCGCGGGGGATAACACCGGGGAGCTGTTTTTT	CASSFAGDNTGELFF
.	TRBJ2-2	TRBV2	TRBD2	TGTGCCAGCATACTAGCGGGGGGATCAACCGGGGAGCTGTTTTTT	CASILAGGSTGELFF
.	TRBJ1-5	TRBV20-1	.	TGCAGTGGGTTTTGGGCGCAGCCCCAGCATTTT	CSGFWAQPQHF
many	TRBJ2-5	TRBV7-8	.	TGTGCCAGCAGCTTGCGCCCGCGTGTATTGGAGACCCAGTACTTC	CASSLRPRVLETQYF
few	TRBJ1-5	TRBV18	TRBD1	TGTGCCAGCTCACCAGCAATGGACAGGGTCAATCAGCCCCAGCATTTT	CASSPAMDRVNQPQHF
few	TRBJ2-3	TRBV12-3/TRBV12-4	TRBD2	TGTGCCAGCAGATCGACTAGCGGCTACACAGATACGCAGTATTTT	CASRSTSGYTDTQYF
few	TRBJ2-3	TRBV20-1	.	TGCAGTGCTAGAGAAATCAGTCGAGGGGATACGCAGTATTTT	CSAREISRGDTQYF
.	TRBJ2-7	TRBV11-2	.	TGTGCCAGCAGCAGCCCCGACCGAGGTTACTACGAGCAGTACTTC	CASSSPDRGYYEQYF
.	TRBJ1-6	TRBV7-9	.	TGTGCCAGCAGCTCGCCGGGACCGCTATCACCCCTCCACTTT	CASSSPGPLSPLHF
.	TRBJ1-2	TRBV29-1	.	TGCAGCGTTGAGGACACTCGACGCTATGGCTACACCTTC	CSVEDTRRYGYTF
many	TRBJ2-5	TRBV7-2	TRBD1	TGTGCCAGCAGCCTGGGACAGAGCCTCCAAGAGACCCAGTACTTC	CASSLGQSLQETQYF
.	TRBJ1-2	TRBV12-3/TRBV12-4	.	TGTGCCAGCAGTCCCATAGGGGGCTATGGCTACACCTTC	CASSPIGGYGYTF
few	TRBJ1-1	TRBV28	.	TGTGCCAGCAGTGGATTGGGCACGCACACTGAAGCTTTCTTT	CASSGLGTHTEAFF
once	TRBJ1-2	TRBV7-9	.	TGTGCCAGCAGCGGGGTCACCGGGACTCCAAATAACTATGGCTACACCTTC	CASSGVTGTPNNYGYTF
.	TRBJ2-5	TRBV28	.	TGTGCCAGCTCCTGGCCGGACAAGATCCGTACAAGGGAGACCCAGTACTTC	CASSWPDKIRTRETQYF
few	TRBJ2-3	TRBV28	.	TGTGCCAGCAGTTGGGCAGGGGCGTATACGCAGTATTTT	CASSWAGAYTQYF
.	TRBJ2-7	TRBV6-1	TRBD1	TGTGCCAGCAGTGGTCCCAGGCTTATGACAGGGGGCCTCTACGAGCAGTACTTC	CASSGPRLMTGGLYEQYF
few	TRBJ2-3	TRBV4-3	.	TGCGCCAGCAGCCAAGATCGAGCGTCTAGCACAGATACGCAGTATTTT	CASSQDRASSTDTQYF
.	TRBJ1-6	TRBV28	.	TGTGCCAGCAGACCGACAGGAAATATCTATAATTCACCCCTCCACTTT	CASRPTGNIYNSPLHF